This TCR beta chain was profiled in a study of OX40 agonist ivuxolimab in advanced cancers. Whole-study context: Patients undergoing dose escalation presented with hepatocellular carcinoma, melanoma, renal cell or head and neck cancer. Participants, roughly 81% male, averaged around 60 years of age, ranging from about 20 to 80. Study-wide results and caveats: CD4+ and CD8+ blood T cells expanded clonally by week 6 at 0.1 to 3.0 mg/kg.

Patients were ineligible given autoimmune disease history or systemic immunosuppression. CDR3 length equals 15 residues. The germline V and J ends were trimmed by 1 base and 0 bases, with 8 bases remaining between them. The germline gives CDR1 SGHDN, CDR2 FVKESK. Comment on this clone: What it recognizes is unknown.

The protocol was immunoSEQ multiplex PCR, while the TCRdb copy is restricted to in-frame clones and leaves out a portion. The repertoire consists of roughly 110,000 clones, with 75% to 95% occurring once and the leading ten covering approximately 1.2%. The chain combines TRBV14 with TRBJ2-3; D uncertain. The sample was CD4+ or CD8+ T cells sorted from blood, taken in a trial of the OX40 agonist ivuxolimab. This clonotype was obtained from an adult with an advanced solid tumor such as melanoma, head and neck, liver or kidney cancer. CDR3 region: CASSQGSVSTDTQYF. The CDR3 coding sequence is TGTGCCAGCAGCCAAGGTTCAGTTAGCACAGATACGCAGTATTTT.